The following is a T cell receptor beta chain sequence with its context. Its antigen remains unknown. The data stem from a study of CD8 T cells in ankylosing spondylitis. Findings and caveats of the study: What appeared characteristic of ankylosing spondylitis blood was a TCR beta motif of 7 or 8 highly homologous variants.

The CDR3 spans 16 residues. CDR1 SGHRS and CDR2 YFSETQ come from the germline V gene. The V and J ends lost 0 bases and 1 base respectively, with 13 bases between them. Quantitative 5'-RACE with molecular barcodes was used to make the TCR beta libraries. TCRdb fed the 5' RACE reads into MiXCR, producing one record per CDR3 protein. The table includes hundreds of thousands of distinct CDR3 sequences, about an eighth detected once. Sample: blood, either unsorted or a sorted T cell fraction (not recorded which). This receptor was obtained from a male donor with ankylosing spondylitis. This chain connects TRBV5-1 to TRBJ1-1, with D possibly being TRBD1 (6 bases). CDR3 in amino acids: CASSLEGGRENTEAFF. For the CDR3, the DNA is TGCGCCAGCAGCTTGGAGGGGGGCAGGGAGAACACTGAAGCTTTCTTT.